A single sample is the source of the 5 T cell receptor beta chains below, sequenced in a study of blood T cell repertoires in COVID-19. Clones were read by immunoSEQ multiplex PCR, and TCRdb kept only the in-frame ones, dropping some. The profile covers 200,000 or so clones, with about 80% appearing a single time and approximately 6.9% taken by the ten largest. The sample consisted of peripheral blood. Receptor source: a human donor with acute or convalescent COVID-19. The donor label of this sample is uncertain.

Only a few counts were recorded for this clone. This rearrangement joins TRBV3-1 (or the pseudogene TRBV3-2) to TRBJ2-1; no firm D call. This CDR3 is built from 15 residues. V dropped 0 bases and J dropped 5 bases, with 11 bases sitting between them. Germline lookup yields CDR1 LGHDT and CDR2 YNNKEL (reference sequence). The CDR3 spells CASSQERVLHNEQFF. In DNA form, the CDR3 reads TGTGCCAGCAGCCAAGAACGGGTCCTCCACAATGAGCAGTTCTTC.

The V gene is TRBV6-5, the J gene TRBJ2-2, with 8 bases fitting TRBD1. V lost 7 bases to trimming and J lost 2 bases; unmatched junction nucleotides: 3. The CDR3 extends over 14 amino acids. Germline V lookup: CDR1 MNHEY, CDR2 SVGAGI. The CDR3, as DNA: TGTGCCAGCATCAGGGGGCTTAACACCGGGGAGCTGTTTTTT. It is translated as CASIRGLNTGELFF.

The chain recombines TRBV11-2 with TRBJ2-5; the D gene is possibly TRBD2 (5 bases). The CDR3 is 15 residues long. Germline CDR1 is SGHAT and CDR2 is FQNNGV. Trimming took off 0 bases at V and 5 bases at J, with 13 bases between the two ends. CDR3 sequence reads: CASSLDGRRWETQYF. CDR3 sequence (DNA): TGTGCCAGCAGCTTAGACGGAAGGAGGTGGGAGACCCAGTACTTC. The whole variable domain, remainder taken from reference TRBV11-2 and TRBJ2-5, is EAGVAQSPRYKIIEKRQSVAFWCNPISGHATLYWYQQILGQGPKLLIQFQNNGVVDDSQLPKDRFSAERLKGVDSTLKIQPAKLEDSAVYLCASSLDGRRWETQYFGPGTRLLVL.

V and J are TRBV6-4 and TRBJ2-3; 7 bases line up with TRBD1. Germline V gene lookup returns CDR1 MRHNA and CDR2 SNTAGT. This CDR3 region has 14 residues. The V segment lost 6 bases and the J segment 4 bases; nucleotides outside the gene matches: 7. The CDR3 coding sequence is TGTGCCAGCAGGCCGACAGGGACCGCAGATACGCAGTATTTT. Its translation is CASRPTGTADTQYF.

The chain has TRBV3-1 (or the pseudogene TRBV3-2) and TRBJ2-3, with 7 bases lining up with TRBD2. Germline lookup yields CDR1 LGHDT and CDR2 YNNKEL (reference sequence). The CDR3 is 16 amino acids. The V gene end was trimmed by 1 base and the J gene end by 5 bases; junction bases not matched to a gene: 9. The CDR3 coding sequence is TGTGCCAGCAGCCAAGCGGGAGCGGGACGGGGAGATACGCAGTATTTT. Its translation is CASSQAGAGRGDTQYF.